This T cell receptor beta chain comes out of a study of cytomegalovirus exposure and HLA in healthy donors (TCRdb year 2017). As for the study more broadly: The roughly 670 repertoires of the first cohort and the 110 or so validation repertoires were produced on the same platform, according to a later analysis. The aim of the study was to test whether cataloging public T cell receptors could identify signatures of past pathogen exposure. To predict cytomegalovirus infection status, the study combined high-throughput TCR immunosequencing, statistical association of individual TCRs with disease status, and machine learning. A separate validation cohort of 100 to 150 different subjects was used in addition to the approximately 640-subject first cohort. The study at large found these results: It was suggested by the authors that the approach could potentially be generalized to other disease states and immunological phenotypes. The study gave a list of 150 to 200 TCR beta chains associated with cytomegalovirus. The classifier was reported to diagnose cytomegalovirus status with high specificity and sensitivity in both the original and validation cohorts. The validation cohort had no HLA typing available for a later analysis, so co-occurrence within that cohort was assessed over all 130 or so repertoires. Across donors, most TCR sequences were observed very rarely, whereas some public TCRs were present in many individuals. In vitro tests confirmed that three of the cytomegalovirus-associated TCR beta chains recognize cytomegalovirus antigens. In a later analysis, TCRs clustered in the first cohort were found to also tend to co-occur in the 130 or so validation repertoires, with about 94% of cluster scores above 0.

As to this clone: The antigen it binds to is not known. Base qualities were left out, and no much larger clone turns up one base away.

Donors formed part of the validation cohort, which comprised about 130 subjects and was distinct from the first cohort of under 800 subjects. V and J lose 1 base and 4 bases, and a span of 16 bases separates them. The germline V gene (reference sequence) yields SGHAT for CDR1 and FQDESV for CDR2. The CDR3 starts with the cysteine, ends with the phenylalanine, and has 16 residues. CDR3 DNA only is kept here, 48 bases in frame from base 1. To prepare the library, the immunoSEQ multiplex PCR assay was applied. Per the source publication's procedure: A statistical classification framework was built to diagnose cytomegalovirus status from the catalog of TCR beta chain sequences. Imported from immuneACCESS, the table was reduced by TCRdb to in-frame sequences with V and J called. These copies leave out some clones; in studies compared against another copy, an unresolved V gene accounts for under half, and the cause of the remainder is not known. V and J calls plus clone size are reproduced from that table; the DNA served to infer D and trimming. The sample table holds 250,000 to 350,000 clones, of which 86% were seen once. The biggest ten clones account for 0.65% to 0.85% of the sample.

The sample comprised PBMCs. The sequence is built from TRBV11-1 and TRBJ1-1, with the D gene not clear enough to name. The sequence came from a woman aged 18 to 35 in good health and CMV-seronegative. At the DNA level, the sequence is TGTGCCAGCAGCTTAGTAGGTGGGCACCCGGTCACTGAAGCTTTCTTT. It translates as CASSLVGGHPVTEAFF.